A selection of T cell receptor beta chains follows, all from one sample in a study of regulatory T cells in long-lasting Graves disease. TCRdb reanalysed the multiplex PCR reads using MiXCR and keeps one entry per CDR3 protein. Among 560,000 or so distinct CDR3 sequences listed, 15% to 20% were seen once. These records were also assigned to another study, of T cells in Graves' hyperthyroidism and ophthalmopathy.

This specimen consisted of peripheral blood mononuclear cells (PBMCs), obtained at new diagnosis, from a patient treated with antithyroid drugs. Receptor source: a man aged 18 to 29 with Graves disease. The CDR3 runs from the conserved cysteine through the conserved F or W. Fields, in order: clone size, J gene, V gene, D gene, CDR3 DNA, CDR3 protein. The D gene is left open where the match is weak. The listing skips clone size in some rows; elsewhere it reads once, few, many or a size class.

many | TRBJ2-3 | TRBV7-3 | TRBD2 | TGTGCCAGCAGGGAGGCGGGAGAAGGAGATACGCAGTATTTT | CASREAGEGDTQYF
- | TRBJ1-3 | TRBV28 | - | TGTGCCAGCAGACTGCTATCCTCTGGAAACACCATATATTTT | CASRLLSSGNTIYF
many | TRBJ2-1 | TRBV6-1 | TRBD2 | TGTGCCAGCAGACGACTAGCGGGAGGTGTTCCCTACAATGAGCAGTTCTTC | CASRRLAGGVPYNEQFF
- | TRBJ1-5 | TRBV5-1 | - | TGCGCCAGCAGCCCCTACGAGGGGGGGAATCAGCCCCAGCATTTT | CASSPYEGGNQPQHF
many | TRBJ2-7 | TRBV7-9 | - | TGTGCCAGCAGCTCCCCTCTCGCGGACACGGGAGAGCAGTACTTC | CASSSPLADTGEQYF
many | TRBJ2-3 | TRBV7-9 | TRBD2 | TGTGCCAGCCAACCGGGACTAGCGGTATCAGATACGCAGTATTTT | CASQPGLAVSDTQYF
once | TRBJ2-7 | TRBV27 | TRBD2 | TGTGCCAGCAGTTTATCCGGGGCGGGGGTTACCTACGAGCAGTACTTC | CASSLSGAGVTYEQYF
many | TRBJ2-7 | TRBV11-2 | - | TGTGCCAGCAGCTTAGGAGGACGCTTTGGCTACGAGCAGTACTTC | CASSLGGRFGYEQYF
few | TRBJ2-2 | TRBV7-9 | TRBD2 | TGTGCCAGCAGCTCTTCGGCGGGAGTCATGATCGGGGAGCTGTTTTTT | CASSSSAGVMIGELFF
many | TRBJ2-1 | TRBV28 | - | TGTGCCAGCAGTCTACCTTCTAGCGTGGGCTACAATGAGCAGTTCTTC | CASSLPSSVGYNEQFF
- | TRBJ2-2 | TRBV27 | TRBD1 | TGTGCCAGCAAAGACAGGGGGCGAATCGGGGAGCTGTTTTTT | CASKDRGRIGELFF
- | TRBJ1-3 | TRBV3-1 | - | TGTGCCAGCAGCCAAAGGGAGAATGGAAACACCATATATTTT | CASSQRENGNTIYF
many | TRBJ2-7 | TRBV5-6 | TRBD1 | TGTGCCAGCAGCTTGGTGCAGGGGGCTTACTACGAGCAGTACTTC | CASSLVQGAYYEQYF
many | TRBJ1-4 | TRBV12-3/TRBV12-4 | TRBD1 | TGTGCCAGCAGTCGGGACAGACGGAATGAAAAACTGTTTTTT | CASSRDRRNEKLFF
- | TRBJ1-3 | TRBV27 | - | TGTGCCAGCAGTTCCCTGACATTCGACTCTGGAAACACCATATATTTT | CASSSLTFDSGNTIYF
many | TRBJ2-7 | TRBV12-3/TRBV12-4 | TRBD1 | TGTGCCAGCAGTTTAACTGACAGGGTGGGCGAGCAGTACTTC | CASSLTDRVGEQYF
many | TRBJ2-7 | TRBV3-1 | - | TGTGCCAGCAGCCAAAGGTTCGTGTTCTCCTACGAGCAGTACTTC | CASSQRFVFSYEQYF
few | TRBJ2-5 | TRBV7-3 | - | TGTGCCAGCAGCTTATACGGCGGGACAGAAGAGACCCAGTACTTC | CASSLYGGTEETQYF
- | TRBJ1-5 | TRBV15 | TRBD1 | TGTGCCACCAGCAGAGACTGGACAGGGGTCGGTCAGCCCCAGCATTTT | CATSRDWTGVGQPQHF
many | TRBJ2-2 | TRBV7-9 | - | TGTGCCAGCAGCTCACCCCCCCAGGGGAGCACCGGGGAGCTGTTTTTT | CASSSPPQGSTGELFF
many | TRBJ2-7 | TRBV20-1 | - | TGCAGTGCCCCCGGCCAGGCCGACGAGCAGTACTTC | CSAPGQADEQYF
- | TRBJ1-4 | TRBV12-3/TRBV12-4 | - | TGTGCCAGCAGTTTGTCCGATGAAAAACTGTTTTTT | CASSLSDEKLFF
- | TRBJ2-1 | TRBV7-2 | - | TGTGCCAGCAGCTTAGATTGGAGTGAGCAGTTCTTC | CASSLDWSEQFF
many | TRBJ2-1 | TRBV28 | - | TGTGCCAGCAGTTTCTACACGGGAGCCTCCAATGAGCAGTTCTTC | CASSFYTGASNEQFF
many | TRBJ2-7 | TRBV7-2 | - | TGTGCCAGCACCTACGTAGGCGGCTCCTACGAGCAGTACTTC | CASTYVGGSYEQYF
many | TRBJ2-7 | TRBV5-6 | - | TGTGCCAGCAGCTTGGAGGGACCCTCCTACGAGCAGTACTTC | CASSLEGPSYEQYF
- | TRBJ2-5 | TRBV12-3/TRBV12-4 | - | TGTGCCAGCAGTTCATCCGACCAAGAGACCCAGTACTTC | CASSSSDQETQYF
once | TRBJ2-1 | TRBV6-2/TRBV6-3 | TRBD2 | TGTGCCAGCAGCCCCGGACTAGGGTCCGAGCAGTTCTTC | CASSPGLGSEQFF
few | TRBJ2-2 | TRBV10-3 | TRBD1 | TGTGCCATCAGTGGGTACACTACAGGGGCGCCGGGCACCGGGGAGCTGTTTTTT | CAISGYTTGAPGTGELFF
many | TRBJ2-7 | TRBV3-1 | TRBD2 | TGTGCCAGCAGCCAAAGGACTAGGGACGACGAGCAGTACTTC | CASSQRTRDDEQYF
few | TRBJ1-6 | TRBV4-1 | - | TGCGCCAGCAGCCAATCCGCGGCGGATGGTTCACCCCTCCACTTT | CASSQSAADGSPLHF
many | TRBJ1-2 | TRBV7-9 | TRBD1 | TGTGCCAGCAGCTTGAGACAGGGAGATGGCTACACCTTC | CASSLRQGDGYTF
many | TRBJ2-2 | TRBV5-1 | TRBD1 | TGCGCCAGCCTAAACCCGGGACAGGGGTACACCGGGGAGCTGTTTTTT | CASLNPGQGYTGELFF
few | TRBJ1-1 | TRBV28 | - | TGTGCCAGCGCCCGGACACTAGAAGCTTTCTTT | CASARTLEAFF
few | TRBJ1-1 | TRBV29-1 | - | TGCAGCGTTACTCATGCGGGGACCACTGAAGCTTTCTTT | CSVTHAGTTEAFF
many | TRBJ2-1 | TRBV11-2 | - | TGTGCCAGCAGCTTGTTGGCCAGGGATGGCAATGAGCAGTTCTTC | CASSLLARDGNEQFF
few | TRBJ2-7 | TRBV20-1 | - | TGCAGTGCTAGAGAGAGGGGTCTTACTTCGGGGGAGCAGTACTTC | CSARERGLTSGEQYF
many | TRBJ1-1 | TRBV5-1 | TRBD1 | TGCGCCAGCGGGCCGACAGGGGTGACTGAAGCTTTCTTT | CASGPTGVTEAFF
- | TRBJ2-1 | TRBV7-9 | TRBD2 | TGTGCCAGCAGCTCCTCCAGCGGGAGGGCTTCTCCGAGCTCCTACAATGAGCAGTTCTTC | CASSSSSGRASPSSYNEQFF
few | TRBJ1-2 | TRBV18 | - | TGTGCCAGCTCACCACGTAAGGATTCTAACTATGGCTACACCTTC | CASSPRKDSNYGYTF
many | TRBJ2-7 | TRBV28 | - | TGTGCCAGCCGAGGGGCATGGGGAGGCTCCTACGAGCAGTACTTC | CASRGAWGGSYEQYF
many | TRBJ2-1 | TRBV2 | TRBD1 | TGTGCCAGCAGTGAGACAGGGGGTAATGAGCAGTTCTTC | CASSETGGNEQFF
many | TRBJ2-1 | TRBV7-9 | TRBD2 | TGTGCCAGCGGAGGGACTAGCGGGAGCGGGGCGGCGGTCTATGAGCAGTTCTTC | CASGGTSGSGAAVYEQFF
few | TRBJ1-1 | TRBV13 | TRBD1 | TGTGCCAGCAGCACCCGACAGGGGGGCACTGAAGCTTTCTTT | CASSTRQGGTEAFF
many | TRBJ2-7 | TRBV7-9 | TRBD2 | TGTGCCAGCAGCTCCAGGGGACTAGCGGGAGTCTACGAGCAGTACTTC | CASSSRGLAGVYEQYF
many | TRBJ1-6 | TRBV28 | - | TGTGCCAGCAGCCCCCTGTGGGCAGATAATTCACCCCTCCACTTT | CASSPLWADNSPLHF